This TCR beta chain was identified in a study of T-cell reconstitution after alpha-beta-depleted transplantation in children. Construction of the TCRbeta library involved unique molecular identifiers. One entry per CDR3 protein results from TCRdb running MiXCR on the PCR reads. This table holds 700,000 or so distinct CDR3 sequences, 13% found once. This clonotype occurred many times. Its cognate antigen is unknown. V shed 5 bases and J shed 2 bases, with 22 bases lying between them. Germline CDR1 is SEHNR and CDR2 is FQNEAQ (reference sequence). The CDR3 extends over 18 amino acids. General observations from the study: The high TCRbeta diversity at day 60 in some patients came from surviving recipient T cells and thymic progenitors. Two months or so post-transplant, alpha-beta T cells reportedly derived from several hundred expanded graft clones.

The chain has TRBV7-9 and TRBJ2-1; weak D call: TRBD1 (6 bases). The receptor's source is a girl aged 2-10 years with congenital amegakaryocytic thrombocytopenia, due to receive a stem cell transplant. The source material was PBMCs, sampled before TCRalphabeta/CD19-depleted stem cell transplant. The CDR3 DNA reads as TGTGCCAGCAGCCCACTAACAAGTAACGCAGGGGCCTACAATGAGCAGTTCTTC. This encodes CASSPLTSNAGAYNEQFF.